A selection of T cell receptor beta chains follows, all from one sample in a study of T cell responses to AZD1222 COVID-19 vaccine. Assay: immunoSEQ multiplex PCR; the TCRdb copy retains only in-frame clones and omits some. Counted here are 90,000 to 120,000 clones, approximately 96% occurring once; the ten biggest clones make up more than 2%. The specimen was peripheral blood, collected on day 0 of AZD1222 vaccination. Every receptor here comes from an adult in good health. Each CDR3 is given without its conserved first and last residue. Each record gives: V gene, J gene, CDR3 protein.

V: TRBV6-6
J: TRBJ1-1
CDR3: ASSIGGNTEAF

V: TRBV19
J: TRBJ1-2
CDR3: ASSRGSGNYGYT

V: TRBV6-5
J: TRBJ1-6
CDR3: ASSYSGTPNSPLH

V: TRBV7-6
J: TRBJ2-1
CDR3: ASSLWSPYSYNEQF

V: TRBV30
J: TRBJ2-1
CDR3: AWARGTGVSDEQF

V: TRBV6-5
J: TRBJ2-1
CDR3: ATQPASSYNEQF

V: TRBV6-5
J: TRBJ2-7
CDR3: ASRPRQEFPYEQY

V: TRBV5-1
J: TRBJ2-6
CDR3: ASSLGGFSGANVLT

V: TRBV6-6
J: TRBJ1-1
CDR3: ASSYWEAEAF

V: TRBV7-9
J: TRBJ2-5
CDR3: ASSLPQSGWETQY

V: TRBV20-1
J: TRBJ1-2
CDR3: SASVRSNYGYT